These 21 T cell receptor beta chains originate from one sample sequenced in a study of sequential checkpoint blockade in melanoma. Sequenced by immunoSEQ multiplex PCR; TCRdb stores in-frame clones only, minus some. The table records about 12,000 clones, 70% to 85% of them present only once. Treatment noted: randomized to nivolumab then ipilimumab (arm A) or the reverse (arm B). The sequencing used CD8+ T cells sorted from blood (inferred from file names), collected from a patient given nivolumab and ipilimumab in sequence. The receptors were gathered from a human donor with melanoma.

This chain uses TRBV2 with TRBJ2-1; possible D gene TRBD2, 5 bases. The CDR3 is 14 amino acids. Trimming pared 2 bases from V and 9 bases from J, leaving 14 bases between. Germline CDR1 is SNHLY and CDR2 is FYNNEI. This CDR3 is CASSEPNGVGEQFF. The CDR3 coding sequence is TGTGCCAGCAGTGAACCGAACGGGGTGGGTGAGCAGTTCTTC.

This chain connects TRBV2 to TRBJ2-5, with D maybe TRBD2 (5 bases). This CDR3 has 13 amino acids. Germline V lookup: CDR1 SNHLY, CDR2 FYNNEI. Trimming took off 3 bases at V and 5 bases at J, with 10 bases between the two ends. The CDR3 DNA follows: TGTGCCAGCAGTGATCGGGGAGACGAGACCCAGTACTTC. This sequence encodes CASSDRGDETQYF.

CDR3 amino acids: CASSLPGSNTGELFF. The CDR3 DNA reads as TGTGCCAGCAGCTTACCAGGCTCGAACACCGGGGAGCTGTTTTTT. The chain recombines TRBV7-8 with TRBJ2-2, with unresolved D. With 2 bases removed from V and 0 bases from J, the gap between germline ends came to 7 bases. CDR1 is SGHVS, CDR2 FQNEAQ, per germline. The CDR3 runs to 15 residues. Drawing the rest from reference TRBV7-8 and TRBJ2-2, the complete variable domain is GAGVSQSPRYKVAKRGQDVALRCDPISGHVSLFWYQQALGQGPEFLTYFQNEAQLDKSGLPSDRFFAERPEGSVSTLKIQRTQQEDSAVYLCASSLPGSNTGELFFGEGSRLTVL.

This chain links TRBV7-9 with TRBJ2-7; 14 nucleotides line up with TRBD2. V shed 1 base and J 7 bases; nucleotides not matched to a gene: 12. Germline V CDR1 and CDR2: SEHNR, FQNEAQ (reference sequence). This CDR3 contains 18 residues. This CDR3 is CASSLGTSGRPSLGEQYF. The CDR3 coding sequence is TGTGCCAGCAGCTTAGGGACTAGCGGGAGGCCCTCCTTAGGGGAGCAGTACTTC.

The rearrangement joins TRBV2 to TRBJ1-3; D remains unclear. The CDR3 loop spans 14 amino acids. The V end was cut by 4 bases, the J end by 0 bases, with 7 bases between. The germline V gene has CDR1 SNHLY and CDR2 FYNNEI. The CDR3 loop reads CASSVISSGNTIYF. CDR3 DNA: TGTGCCAGCAGTGTTATCAGCTCTGGAAACACCATATATTTT.

The V and J genes are TRBV6-5 and TRBJ1-2; tentative D call: TRBD1 (5 bases). The germline V and J ends were trimmed by 3 bases and 3 bases, with 11 bases remaining between them. The CDR3 contains 14 residues. Germline CDR1 MNHEY, CDR2 SVGAGI. For the CDR3, the DNA is TGTGCCAGCAGTTATCAGGGCCCCTACTATGGCTACACCTTC. Translating gives CASSYQGPYYGYTF.

Judged by abundance, this clone is medium-sized. V usage is TRBV4-1 and J usage is TRBJ2-7, with D perhaps matching TRBD1 (6 bases). The CDR3 loop spans 15 amino acids. Germline lookup yields CDR1 MGHRA and CDR2 YSYEKL. V lost 0 bases, J lost 0 bases, and 9 bases lay in between. The CDR3 coding sequence is TGCGCCAGCAGCCAAGAGGGACATCCCTCCTACGAGCAGTACTTC. Encoded protein: CASSQEGHPSYEQYF.

This chain joins TRBV9 and TRBJ2-7; TRBD1 aligns across 7 bases. Germline-derived CDR1 and CDR2 are SGDLS and YYNGEE. CDR3 size: 14 residues. The V segment lost 4 bases and the J segment 0 bases; nucleotides outside the gene matches: 4. Written as DNA, the CDR3 is TGTGCCAGCAGCCTGGGACAGAGCTCCTACGAGCAGTACTTC. Translated: CASSLGQSSYEQYF.

This chain joins TRBV10-3 and TRBJ2-5; D call uncertain. V lost 2 bases to trimming and J lost 0 bases, with 10 bases between them. CDR3 length equals 15 residues. Germline CDR1 reads ENHRY; CDR2 reads SYGVKD. The CDR3 spells CAISEPFGYQETQYF. The DNA for the CDR3 is TGTGCCATCAGTGAGCCATTCGGGTACCAAGAGACCCAGTACTTC.

This clone was picked up one time. This rearrangement joins TRBV9 to TRBJ2-5, with D possibly matching TRBD2 (5 bases). The CDR3 runs to 17 residues. The ends were cut back, 3 bases at V and 1 base at J, with 19 bases in the middle. CDR1 SGDLS and CDR2 YYNGEE come from the germline V gene. The CDR3, as DNA: TGTGCCAGCAGCGACAATCCACGGCGGAGGAGCCAAGAGACCCAGTACTTC. The encoded protein is CASSDNPRRRSQETQYF. The full variable domain, in which reference TRBV9 and TRBJ2-5 provide the parts outside the CDR3, is DSGVTQTPKHLITATGQRVTLRCSPRSGDLSVYWYQQSLDQGLQFLIQYYNGEERAKGNILERFSAQQFPDLHSELNLSSLELGDSALYFCASSDNPRRRSQETQYFGPGTRLLVL.

The genes are TRBV11-3 and TRBJ2-2, with D tentatively TRBD2 (5 bases). The germline V gene has CDR1 SGHNT and CDR2 YENEEA. V lost 10 bases to trimming and J lost 1 base, with 10 bases between them. CDR3 length equals 13 residues. CDR3 DNA sequence: TGTGCCATCGAGGGCCAGAACACCGGGGAGCTGTTTTTT. This translates into CAIEGQNTGELFF.

J is TRBJ1-2 and V is TRBV10-1, with 8 bases that match TRBD1. Trimming cost V 6 bases and J 2 bases; bases outside gene matches: 5. The CDR3 spans 14 residues. The germline gives CDR1 WNHNN, CDR2 SYGVQD (reference sequence). CDR3 sequence: CASSPTGANYGYTF. Here the CDR3 DNA reads TGCGCCAGCAGCCCGACAGGGGCGAACTATGGCTACACCTTC.

The chain links TRBV7-9 to TRBJ1-5, with unresolved D. Deletions cut 2 bases from V and 0 bases from J, with 11 bases between. Germline CDR1 SEHNR, CDR2 FQNEAQ (reference sequence). The CDR3 extends over 16 amino acids. The CDR3 DNA reads TGTGCCAGCAGCTTATTCGCAGGCTCTAGCAATCAGCCCCAGCATTTT. It encodes CASSLFAGSSNQPQHF.

The rearrangement joins TRBV6-1 to TRBJ2-7; maybe TRBD1 (6 bases). V dropped 6 bases and J dropped 0 bases, with 12 bases sitting between them. The germline CDR1 and CDR2 sequences are MNHNS and SASEGT. This CDR3 contains 14 residues. The CDR3 DNA is TGTGCCAGCAGCCCCGACAGGTTCTCCTACGAGCAGTACTTC. Protein sequence: CASSPDRFSYEQYF.

The rearrangement joins TRBV7-9 to TRBJ1-4; D unclear. The CDR3 consists of 16 residues. Trimming left V 4 bases short and J 1 base short, with 13 bases between. The V gene's germline CDR1 is SEHNR and CDR2 FQNEAQ (reference sequence). CDR3 nucleotide sequence: TGTGCCAGCAGCTCAATGGCGGCGGGAACTAATGAAAAACTGTTTTTT. Translated, it gives CASSSMAAGTNEKLFF.

This clone showed up just a few times. The rearrangement joins TRBV14 to TRBJ2-7; 9 nucleotides line up with TRBD1. CDR1 is SGHDN and CDR2 is FVKESK in the germline V gene. The CDR3 contains 15 residues. Trimming cost V 3 bases and J 3 bases; bases outside gene matches: 6. The CDR3 protein is CASSQPGGQGYEQYF. The CDR3 DNA is TGTGCCAGCAGCCAGCCCGGGGGACAGGGCTACGAGCAGTACTTC.

This clone was found once. The chain employs TRBV19 and TRBJ1-2; 9 bases line up with TRBD1. V lost 2 bases to trimming and J lost 4 bases; unmatched junction nucleotides: 11. This CDR3 is 17 amino acids long. The germline V gene has CDR1 LNHDA and CDR2 SQIVND (reference sequence). The CDR3: CASSIFGSTGGFYGYTF. In DNA, the CDR3 is TGTGCCAGTAGTATATTTGGATCAACAGGGGGCTTCTATGGCTACACCTTC. Filled out from reference TRBV19 and TRBJ1-2, the complete variable domain reads DGGITQSPKYLFRKEGQNVTLSCEQNLNHDAMYWYRQDPGQGLRLIYYSQIVNDFQKGDIAEGYSVSREKKESFPLTVTSAQKNPTAFYLCASSIFGSTGGFYGYTFGSGTRLTVV.

V usage is TRBV19 and J usage is TRBJ2-7; 10 positions agree with TRBD1. In germline, CDR1 is LNHDA, CDR2 SQIVND (reference sequence). This CDR3 has 14 amino acids. V was clipped by 1 base and J by 4 bases; unmatched bases: 1. The CDR3 protein is CASSIGTGGYEQYF. The CDR3 coding sequence is TGTGCCAGTAGTATAGGGACAGGGGGATACGAGCAGTACTTC.

This clone was recorded a few times. The CDR3 bases are TGTGCCAGCAGTTACCCTGACAGGGGAGCTAATGAAAAACTGTTTTTT. Translated, it gives CASSYPDRGANEKLFF. The V call is TRBV13, the J call TRBJ1-4; TRBD1 matches at 8 bases. Germline V gene data show CDR1 as PRHDT and CDR2 as FYEKMQ (reference sequence). With 6 bases clipped from V and 3 bases from J, the junction kept 9 bases outside the gene matches. This CDR3 region has 16 residues. Variable domain in full (rest from reference TRBV13 and TRBJ1-4): AAGVIQSPRHLIKEKRETATLKCYPIPRHDTVYWYQQGPGQDPQFLISFYEKMQSDKGSIPDRFSAQQFSDYHSELNMSSLELGDSALYFCASSYPDRGANEKLFFGSGTQLSVL.

This clone has just a few counts. The J gene is TRBJ1-6, the V gene TRBV4-3; no clear D gene. The germline V gene encodes CDR1 LGHNA and CDR2 YSLEER. The CDR3 has 15 residues. The ends were cut back, 0 bases at V and 7 bases at J, with 10 bases in the middle. CDR3 in DNA: TGCGCCAGCAGCCAAGATTCAGCGCCAAATTCACCCCTCCACTTT. Translating gives CASSQDSAPNSPLHF.

The genes are TRBV27 and TRBJ1-6; D might be TRBD1 (6 bases). Trimming removed 5 bases from V and 7 bases from J, with 12 bases in between. Looked up from germline, CDR1 is MNHEY and CDR2 is SMNVEV (reference sequence). The CDR3 is made up of 14 amino acids. CDR3 DNA: TGTGCCAGCAGTCTTACAGGGAACAATTCACCCCTCCACTTT. As protein: CASSLTGNNSPLHF.